This T cell receptor (beta chain) was profiled in a study of shared clonotypes between healthy human individuals. About the study: CD8 memory received one plate per donor, CD8 naive two, CD4 memory three and CD4 naive three. Study-level results: Roughly 5% of naive CD4 clonotypes were shared across a few donors. Sampling used blood alone; tissue repertoires probably differ.

Genomic DNA of each subset was evenly split across several immunoSEQ plates. TCRdb keeps only in-frame clones here, not all; method: immunoSEQ multiplex PCR. The data hold 760,000 or so clones, with 96% observed a single time. There are 15 residues in the CDR3. V was shortened by 4 bases and J by 4 bases, with 17 bases between the two germline ends. Germline CDR1 is SGHVS and CDR2 is FQNEAQ. Naive CD8 cells were CD45RO-negative, positively selected for CCR7, excluding terminally differentiated effector memory CD45RA+ cells. This clone was seen only once. Antigen: not known. Sequencing input: naive CD8+ T cells sorted from blood. This receptor was identified in a man aged 30 to 45 in good health. V and J are TRBV7-8 and TRBJ2-7; perhaps TRBD2 as D (5 bases). CDR3 nucleotide sequence: TGTGCCAGCAGCTCTACCGACTACATGGGTTACGAGCAGTACTTC. Its translation: CASSSTDYMGYEQYF.